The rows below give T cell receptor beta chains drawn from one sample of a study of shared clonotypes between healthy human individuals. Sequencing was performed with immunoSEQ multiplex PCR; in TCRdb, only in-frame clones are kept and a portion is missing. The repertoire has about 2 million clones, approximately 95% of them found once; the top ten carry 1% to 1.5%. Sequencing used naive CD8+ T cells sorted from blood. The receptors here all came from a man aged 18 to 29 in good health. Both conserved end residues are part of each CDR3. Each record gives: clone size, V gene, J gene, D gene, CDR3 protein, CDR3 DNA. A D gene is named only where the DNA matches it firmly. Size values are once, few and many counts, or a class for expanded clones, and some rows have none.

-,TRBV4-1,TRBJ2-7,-,CASSQDASSYEQYF,TGCGCCAGCAGCCAAGATGCTAGCTCCTACGAGCAGTACTTC
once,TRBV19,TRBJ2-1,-,CASSIAGLGYNEQFF,TGTGCCAGTAGTATAGCGGGACTCGGATACAATGAGCAGTTCTTC
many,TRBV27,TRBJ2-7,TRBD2,CASSISASGGLSLREQYF,TGTGCCAGCTCAATATCCGCTAGCGGGGGCCTGAGTCTCCGCGAGCAGTACTTC
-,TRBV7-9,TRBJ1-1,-,CASSLAVAGNTEAFF,TGTGCCAGCAGCTTAGCCGTTGCGGGGAACACTGAAGCTTTCTTT
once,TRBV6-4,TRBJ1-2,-,CASSGGENYGYTF,TGTGCCAGCAGCGGGGGGGAGAACTATGGCTACACCTTC
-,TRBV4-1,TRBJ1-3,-,CASSQDGEGSGNTIYF,TGCGCCAGCAGCCAAGACGGGGAAGGTTCTGGAAACACCATATATTTT
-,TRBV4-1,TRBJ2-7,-,CASSQEAGYEQYF,TGCGCCAGCAGCCAAGAGGCGGGGTACGAGCAGTACTTC
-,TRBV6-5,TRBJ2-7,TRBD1,CASSYSQGSYEQYF,TGTGCCAGCAGTTACTCACAGGGGTCCTACGAGCAGTACTTC
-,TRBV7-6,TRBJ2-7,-,CASSLTGSSYEQYF,TGTGCCAGCAGCTTAACGGGAAGCTCCTACGAGCAGTACTTC
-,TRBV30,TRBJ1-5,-,CAWSTGEGNQPQHF,TGTGCCTGGAGTACTGGGGAAGGAAATCAGCCCCAGCATTTT
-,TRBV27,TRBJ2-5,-,CASRDWETQYF,TGTGCCAGCAGGGATTGGGAGACCCAGTACTTC
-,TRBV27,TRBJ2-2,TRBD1,CASSFRTGIGELFF,TGTGCCAGCAGTTTTCGGACAGGGATAGGGGAGCTGTTTTTT
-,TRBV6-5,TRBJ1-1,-,CASRYREGVTEAFF,TGTGCCAGCAGGTACAGGGAAGGCGTGACTGAAGCTTTCTTT
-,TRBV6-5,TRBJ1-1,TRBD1,CASSWTGDTEAFF,TGTGCCAGCAGTTGGACAGGGGACACTGAAGCTTTCTTT
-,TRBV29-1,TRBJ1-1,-,CSVVGENTEAFF,TGCAGCGTTGTAGGGGAGAACACTGAAGCTTTCTTT
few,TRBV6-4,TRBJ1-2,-,CASSAGSDYGYTF,TGTGCCAGCAGTGCTGGGTCCGACTATGGCTACACCTTC
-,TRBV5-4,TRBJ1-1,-,CASGESWNTEAFF,TGTGCCAGCGGTGAGAGTTGGAACACTGAAGCTTTCTTT
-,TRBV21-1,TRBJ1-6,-,CASSIVQGYNSPLHF,TGTGCCAGCAGCATAGTACAGGGATATAATTCACCCCTCCACTTT
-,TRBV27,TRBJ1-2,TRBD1,CASSAFPLQGNYGYTF,TGTGCCAGCAGTGCTTTTCCGTTACAGGGGAACTATGGCTACACCTTC
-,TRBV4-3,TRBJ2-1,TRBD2,CASSQEVLAVYNEQFF,TGCGCCAGCAGCCAAGAGGTGCTAGCGGTCTACAATGAGCAGTTCTTC
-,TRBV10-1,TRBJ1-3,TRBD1,CASSQDRASGNTIYF,TGCGCCAGCAGTCAGGACAGGGCCTCTGGAAACACCATATATTTT
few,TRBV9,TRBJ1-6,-,CASTIQDGSPLHF,TGTGCCAGCACCATCCAGGACGGTTCACCCCTCCACTTT
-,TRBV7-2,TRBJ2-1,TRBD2,CASSLAGGYYNEQFF,TGTGCCAGCAGCCTAGCGGGGGGATACTACAATGAGCAGTTCTTC
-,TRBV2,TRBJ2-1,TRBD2,CASSTPIAGGLNEQFF,TGTGCCAGCAGTACCCCTATAGCGGGAGGCTTAAATGAGCAGTTCTTC
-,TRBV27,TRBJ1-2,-,CASSLSGEVVYGYTF,TGTGCCAGCAGTTTATCGGGGGAGGTTGTCTATGGCTACACCTTC
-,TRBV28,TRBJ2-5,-,CASSFMDKEETQYF,TGTGCCAGCAGTTTCATGGACAAGGAAGAGACCCAGTACTTC
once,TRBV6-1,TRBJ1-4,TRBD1,CASSRTGRNEKLFF,TGTGCCAGCAGTCGGACAGGGAGAAATGAAAAACTGTTTTTT
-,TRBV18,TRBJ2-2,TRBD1,CASSHPTGVDGELFF,TGTGCCAGCTCACACCCGACAGGGGTGGACGGGGAGCTGTTTTTT
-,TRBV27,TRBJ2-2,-,CASSYQGHGELFF,TGTGCCAGCAGTTACCAGGGGCACGGGGAGCTGTTTTTT
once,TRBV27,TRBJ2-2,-,CASSYTGKGTGELFF,TGTGCCAGCAGTTACACAGGGAAGGGCACCGGGGAGCTGTTTTTT
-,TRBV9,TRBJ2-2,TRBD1,CASSGTGVLGDTGELFF,TGTGCCAGCAGCGGGACAGGAGTGCTCGGGGACACCGGGGAGCTGTTTTTT
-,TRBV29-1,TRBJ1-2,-,CSVEVLQALTNYGYTF,TGCAGCGTTGAGGTTCTCCAGGCGCTTACTAACTATGGCTACACCTTC
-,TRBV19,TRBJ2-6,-,CASIGQGSRANVLSF,TGTGCCAGTATAGGGCAGGGCTCTAGGGCCAACGTCCTGTCTTTC
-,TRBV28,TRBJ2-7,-,CASSRRHLQLVYEQYF,TGTGCCAGCAGTCGTCGACACCTCCAACTCGTTTACGAGCAGTACTTC
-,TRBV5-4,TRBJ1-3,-,CASSLSRDSGNTIYF,TGTGCCAGCAGCTTGTCAAGGGACTCTGGAAACACCATATATTTT
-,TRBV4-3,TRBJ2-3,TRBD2,CASSQAPAGGGFGDTQYF,TGCGCCAGCAGCCAAGCCCCAGCGGGAGGGGGGTTCGGAGATACGCAGTATTTT